The 8 T cell receptor beta chains listed next were all sequenced from one sample in a study of Graves' ophthalmopathy and Graves' hyperthyroidism. The authors amplified TCR beta CDR3 regions from RNA transcripts. RT-PCR was first run with HTBI primers, then multiplex PCR in a second round. MiXCR, applied by TCRdb to the multiplex PCR reads, yields one record per CDR3 protein. The sample contains roughly 400,000 distinct CDR3 sequences, less than 20% of which appear only once. Input material: peripheral blood. The receptor source for this set is a woman younger than 35 with stable Graves' hyperthyroidism.

Regarding this clonotype: Mismatch with germline at one junction end may stem from a read error. The chain is built from TRBV19 and TRBJ1-2; the D gene is possibly TRBD1 (5 bases). This CDR3 has 13 amino acids. Looked up from germline, CDR1 is LNHDA and CDR2 is SQIVND (reference sequence). CDR3 DNA sequence: TGTGCCAGTAGCCAGGGCCTCGACTATGGCCACACCTTC. It codes for CASSQGLDYGHTF.

This clonotype came up a few times. The V call is TRBV3-1, the J call TRBJ2-7, with a tentative D call TRBD2 (7 bases). V was trimmed by 1 base and J by 3 bases, leaving 19 bases between them. The CDR3 has 17 amino acids. CDR1 LGHDT and CDR2 YNNKEL come from the germline V gene (reference sequence). The CDR3 loop reads CASSQGRAGASYYEQYF. The CDR3 DNA follows: TGTGCCAGCAGCCAAGGAAGGGCGGGGGCGTCCTACTACGAGCAGTACTTC.

This clonotype was picked up many times. This chain uses TRBV12-3 or TRBV12-4 with TRBJ1-2; no reliable D call. The CDR3 sequence is 13 residues long. V lost 3 bases to trimming and J lost 4 bases, with 9 bases between them. CDR3 sequence reads: CASSLNSIYGYTF. The DNA for the CDR3 is TGTGCCAGCAGTTTGAACTCCATCTATGGCTACACCTTC.

This clonotype was recorded at least ten times. The CDR3 DNA sequence: TGTGCCACCAGTGCCGCGGACGGGGATAGCAATCAGCCCCAGCATTTT. This translates into CATSAADGDSNQPQHF. The gene calls are TRBV24-1 and TRBJ1-5; no clear D gene. This CDR3 is built from 16 residues. Trimming took off 5 bases at V and 0 bases at J, with 13 bases between the two ends. Germline V gene lookup returns CDR1 KGHDR and CDR2 SFDVKD.

This clonotype was detected ten times or more. The gene calls are TRBV7-8 and TRBJ2-5; D is ambiguous. Trimming removed 5 bases at V and 2 bases at J, with 21 bases between. The CDR3 is 17 residues long. Germline CDR1 reads SGHVS; CDR2 reads FQNEAQ. As DNA, the CDR3 is TGTGCCAGCAGCACCGGTAGACTGATCCTGGCGCAAGAGACCCAGTACTTC. Protein sequence: CASSTGRLILAQETQYF.

There are many counts of this clonotype. V and J are TRBV7-2 and TRBJ2-5; D unclear. Trimming stripped 8 bases from V and 7 bases from J, with 17 bases between. CDR1 is SGHTA, CDR2 FQGNSA, per germline. This CDR3 spans 13 amino acids. This chain's CDR3 is CASANPPLLTQYF. CDR3 sequence (DNA): TGTGCCAGCGCCAACCCTCCTCTCCTGACCCAGTACTTC.

This clonotype has ten or more counts. The CDR3 DNA sequence: TGTGCCAGCAGCCAGGCATGGTGGGAGACCCAGTACTTC. It translates to CASSQAWWETQYF. J is TRBJ2-5 and V is TRBV19; the D is unclear. V was clipped by 9 bases and J by 5 bases, with 16 bases between them. CDR3 size: 13 residues. The germline V gene encodes CDR1 LNHDA and CDR2 SQIVND (reference sequence).

This clonotype was recorded at least ten times. The chain carries TRBV6-5 and TRBJ1-2, with no clear D. The germline gives CDR1 MNHEY, CDR2 SVGAGI. Trimming removed 6 bases from V and 11 bases from J, with 25 bases in between. CDR3 length: 15 amino acids. The CDR3 DNA is TGTGCCAGCAGGCCTTCTTTTACTGCCTTATGGAGGTACACCTTC. This codes for CASRPSFTALWRYTF.